The 13 T cell receptor beta chains below all came from one sample that was sequenced in a study of T-cell memory formation after mild COVID-19. MiXCR, run by TCRdb on the 5' RACE reads, gives a single entry per CDR3 protein. Of hundreds of thousands of distinct CDR3 sequences in the sample, roughly 22% were seen once. Sequencing was carried out using PBMCs or a T cell subset sorted from them (not recorded which). The receptors come from an adult woman who had mild COVID-19 (a few samples of this study predate the infection). Cell type and time point are not known.

J is TRBJ2-1 and V is TRBV7-8; a possible D gene is TRBD2 (5 bases). The CDR3 spans 15 residues. CDR1 and CDR2 from the germline V gene are SGHVS and FQNEAQ. Trimming cost V 3 bases and J 7 bases, with 16 bases left between them. As DNA, the CDR3 is TGTGCCAGCAGCTTCCGGCTAGCAGGACTTAATGAGCAGTTCTTC. This codes for CASSFRLAGLNEQFF. Combining the CDR3 with reference TRBV7-8 and TRBJ2-1 gives the whole variable domain GAGVSQSPRYKVAKRGQDVALRCDPISGHVSLFWYQQALGQGPEFLTYFQNEAQLDKSGLPSDRFFAERPEGSVSTLKIQRTQQEDSAVYLCASSFRLAGLNEQFFGPGTRLTVL.

The chain employs TRBV6-2 or TRBV6-3 and TRBJ2-1, with 8 bases identical to TRBD2. Germline V gene sequence: CDR1 MNHEY, CDR2 SVGEGT. The CDR3 extends over 16 amino acids. J was trimmed by 5 bases and V by 4 bases; bases with no gene match: 10. CDR3 coding DNA: TGTGCCAGCAGTTCAACAGCGGGAGCCGTTAACAATGAGCAGTTCTTC. Protein product: CASSSTAGAVNNEQFF.

The rearrangement uses TRBV2 and TRBJ2-1; tentative D call: TRBD1 (5 bases). Germline-derived CDR1 and CDR2 are SNHLY and FYNNEI. Trimming removed 2 bases at V and 5 bases at J, with 7 bases between. The CDR3 is made up of 13 amino acids. The CDR3 protein is CASSERGNNEQFF. CDR3 sequence (DNA): TGTGCCAGCAGTGAAAGGGGAAACAATGAGCAGTTCTTC.

This chain links TRBV10-3 with TRBJ1-2; tentative D call: TRBD1 (6 bases). The CDR3 sequence is 13 residues long. Between the trimmed V and J ends, which lost 6 bases and 2 bases, there was a span of 10 bases. The germline V gene encodes CDR1 ENHRY and CDR2 SYGVKD. The CDR3 reads CAIREGVNYGYTF. CDR3 sequence (DNA): TGTGCCATCAGAGAGGGGGTAAACTATGGCTACACCTTC.

The sample holds a few counts of this clonotype. The CDR3, as DNA: TGTGCCACCAGTGATTTGCGCCAGGGCGACACAGATACGCAGTATTTT. Protein: CATSDLRQGDTDTQYF. The V call is TRBV24-1, the J call TRBJ2-3; D is possibly TRBD1 (5 bases). CDR3 size: 16 residues. CDR1 and CDR2 from the germline V gene are KGHDR and SFDVKD. V was trimmed by 0 bases and J by 2 bases, leaving 11 bases between them.

The table lists this clonotype with a few counts. The CDR3, as DNA: TGCAGTGCTAGAGTCGGCGGAGTAGAAAAACTGTTTTTT. Protein sequence: CSARVGGVEKLFF. The rearrangement links TRBV20-1 to TRBJ1-4; D is undetermined. V lost 1 base and J 8 bases, leaving 11 bases between the germline ends. The CDR3 is 13 amino acids. CDR1 is DFQATT and CDR2 is SNEGSKA in the germline V gene (reference sequence).

This clonotype appeared a few times. The chain links TRBV10-3 to TRBJ1-1; D is unclear. The CDR3 runs 12 residues. The germline CDR1 and CDR2 sequences are ENHRY and SYGVKD. The V and J ends lost 4 bases and 1 base respectively, with 4 bases between them. The CDR3, as DNA: TGTGCCATCAGTGTGGGGAACACTGAAGCTTTCTTT. Its translation is CAISVGNTEAFF.

V and J are TRBV7-6 and TRBJ2-7; a possible D gene is TRBD2 (6 bases). The CDR3 is 14 residues long. Between the trimmed V and J ends, which lost 0 bases and 4 bases, there was a span of 10 bases. Germline V CDR1 and CDR2: SGHVS, FNYEAQ. The CDR3 protein is CASSLAGGKYEQYF. CDR3 nucleotide sequence: TGTGCCAGCAGCTTAGCAGGAGGGAAATACGAGCAGTACTTC.

Only a few counts were recorded for this clonotype. The chain recombines TRBV6-5 with TRBJ2-7; TRBD1 matches 7 bases. V lost 5 bases and J lost 5; bases outside the gene matches: 15. The germline V gene encodes CDR1 MNHEY and CDR2 SVGAGI. The CDR3 runs to 16 residues. CDR3 DNA sequence: TGTGCCAGCAGTGGAGCTACAGGGGCGTACTCGGACGAGCAGTACTTC. It is translated as CASSGATGAYSDEQYF.

This clonotype has just a few counts. The V gene is TRBV6-6, the J gene TRBJ2-3; 10 nucleotides agree with TRBD2. V was pared by 3 bases and J by 0 bases, with 9 bases of the junction left unmatched. The CDR3 runs to 18 residues. Germline CDR1 and CDR2: MNHNY and SVGAGI (reference sequence). The CDR3 sequence: CASSYPYSGGTSTDTQYF. For the CDR3, the DNA is TGTGCCAGCAGTTATCCCTATAGCGGGGGGACGAGCACAGATACGCAGTATTTT.

This chain uses TRBV27 with TRBJ2-1, with D possibly being TRBD2 (8 bases). CDR1 is MNHEY, CDR2 SMNVEV, per germline (reference sequence). This CDR3 region has 15 residues. V lost 6 bases to trimming and J lost 5 bases, with 17 bases between them. The DNA for the CDR3 is TGTGCCAGCAGCCGGGGGGGGACAGATCACAATGAGCAGTTCTTC. This encodes CASSRGGTDHNEQFF.

This chain uses TRBV12-3 or TRBV12-4 with TRBJ2-1; D is unclear. V dropped 5 bases and J dropped 7 bases, with 15 bases sitting between them. This CDR3 is 14 amino acids long. Here the CDR3 reads CASSVLGPRNEQFF. The CDR3 nucleotides are TGTGCCAGCAGTGTTCTAGGGCCTAGAAATGAGCAGTTCTTC.

The gene calls are TRBV29-1 and TRBJ2-7, with a weak D call TRBD2 (6 bases). This CDR3 comprises 17 residues. V lost 1 base to trimming and J lost 0 bases, with 19 bases between them. The germline gives CDR1 SQVTM, CDR2 ANQGSEA. CDR3 nucleotide sequence: TGCAGCGTTGAAGGTAGTGGGCGGGACTCCTTCTCCTACGAGCAGTACTTC. Amino acids: CSVEGSGRDSFSYEQYF.